This T cell receptor (beta chain) was recorded in a study of response to subunit inactivated influenza vaccine (dated by TCRdb to the late 2010s). With regard to the full study: The study used deep quantitative T cell receptor repertoire profiling to track responses to a trivalent subunit inactivated influenza vaccine. General conclusions and limits of the study: The authors suggested that each seasonal influenza vaccination may recruit only a limited number of new T cells.

Its CDR3 holds 16 amino acids, cysteine through phenylalanine. The CDR3 DNA has 48 bases and is translated from base 1. V ends up 5 bases short and J 5 bases short, with an unmatched junction base count of 10. As encoded in the germline V gene, CDR1 is SGHTA while CDR2 is FQGTGA. Library creation used RT-PCR. For sequencing, an Illumina HiSeq 2500 was employed. TCRdb reprocessed the public reads (quality trimming at Q25 with fastp, clone calling with MiXCR) and kept in-frame beta chains. Rows are combined by CDR3 protein, so each entry shows the most common genes and DNA. The sample table shows roughly 170,000 distinct CDR3 sequences, and roughly 8.7% are seen once. The ten largest clonotypes hold approximately 11% of the sample. As regards this clonotype: The clone's antigen remains unknown. No much larger clone exists at a distance of one base, and base qualities are not known.

The material was non-naive T cells sorted from PBMCs, obtained on the day of vaccination. This sample's cell subset or site label indicates: memory T cell fraction. The V and J segments used are TRBV7-3 and TRBJ2-5; 11 nucleotides in the junction match TRBD2. This TCR derives from a man aged 45-65 years who received an inactivated influenza vaccine. Donor details come from another sample of the same person, matched by shared clones. The bases read TGTGCCAGCAGCGTTAGCGGGAGGGGCCAGTGGGAGACCCAGTACTTC. It translates as CASSVSGRGQWETQYF.